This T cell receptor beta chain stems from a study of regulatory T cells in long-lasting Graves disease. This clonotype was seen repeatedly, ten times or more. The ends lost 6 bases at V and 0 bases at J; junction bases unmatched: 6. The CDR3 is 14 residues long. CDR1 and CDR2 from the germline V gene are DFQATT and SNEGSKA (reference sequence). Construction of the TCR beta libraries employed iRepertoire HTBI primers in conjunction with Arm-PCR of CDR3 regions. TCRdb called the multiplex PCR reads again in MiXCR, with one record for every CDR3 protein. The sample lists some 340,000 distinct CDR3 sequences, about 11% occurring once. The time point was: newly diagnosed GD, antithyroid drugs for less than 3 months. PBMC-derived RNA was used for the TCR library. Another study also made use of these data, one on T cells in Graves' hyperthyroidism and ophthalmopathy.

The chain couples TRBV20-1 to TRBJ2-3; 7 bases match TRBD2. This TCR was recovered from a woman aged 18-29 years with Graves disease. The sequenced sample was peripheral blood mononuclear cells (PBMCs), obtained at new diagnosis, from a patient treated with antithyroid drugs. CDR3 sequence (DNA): TGCAGTGCCCAACTAGCGAGTAGCACAGATACGCAGTATTTT. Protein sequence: CSAQLASSTDTQYF.